Listed here are 23 T cell receptor beta chains from one sample, sequenced in a study of blood T cell repertoires in COVID-19. Using immunoSEQ multiplex PCR, the repertoire was profiled, and TCRdb retains in-frame clones only, with some absent. The repertoire holds roughly 180,000 clones, 85% seen once, with 5% to 6% in the top ten. Sequencing was carried out using peripheral blood. These receptors were obtained from a woman aged 50 to 60 with COVID-19, enrolled during active disease.

This chain joins TRBV7-2 and TRBJ1-1, with D possibly being TRBD1 (6 bases). CDR1 is SGHTA, CDR2 FQGNSA, per germline. The CDR3 length is 14 residues. The V end lost 4 bases, the J end lost 5 bases, and 14 bases lay between the germline ends. In DNA, the CDR3 is TGTGCCAGCAGCTCTGGCCCCAGGGGAACTGAAGCTTTCTTT. It encodes CASSSGPRGTEAFF.

The V gene is TRBV21-1, the J gene TRBJ2-3; TRBD1 is the table's D call and was not checked against the DNA. TRBV21-1 is assigned pseudogene status. The CDR3 runs to 22 residues. This chain's CDR3 is CASSKSRTRPGTGFEGWDTQYF. DNA of the CDR3: TGTGCCAGCAGCAAAAGCCGAACCCGTCCCGGGACAGGGTTCGAGGGCTGGGATACGCAGTATTTT.

On this clone itself: Other DNA sequences from this sample encode an identical CDR3 as well. The chain carries TRBV2 and TRBJ1-4; 10 bases match TRBD1. V shed 1 base, J shed 7 bases, and the junction held 0 bases outside the gene matches. This CDR3 is 14 amino acids long. Germline V gene lookup returns CDR1 SNHLY and CDR2 FYNNEI. The CDR3 sequence: CASSEGTGGEKLFF. CDR3 nucleotide sequence: TGTGCCAGCAGTGAAGGGACAGGGGGTGAAAAACTGTTTTTT.

This sequence joins TRBV28 and TRBJ1-1; D is possibly TRBD1 (6 bases). V was cut by 3 bases and J by 8 bases, with 10 bases left in between. This CDR3 is built from 12 residues. Germline V gives CDR1 MDHEN, CDR2 SYDVKM. The CDR3 spells CASSFLGQEAFF. The CDR3 nucleotides are TGTGCCAGCAGTTTTCTTGGACAGGAAGCTTTCTTT.

The chain uses TRBV18 and TRBJ2-1; the D gene is possibly TRBD1 (6 bases). V dropped 1 base and J dropped 7 bases, with 14 bases sitting between them. The CDR3 runs 15 residues. Germline V CDR1 and CDR2: KGHSH, LQKENI. CDR3 protein: CASSPREGGKNEQFF. The CDR3 DNA sequence: TGTGCCAGCTCACCACGTGAAGGGGGTAAGAATGAGCAGTTCTTC.

The chain links TRBV27 to TRBJ1-1; D might be TRBD1 (5 bases). This CDR3 region has 16 residues. With 1 base removed from V and 5 bases from J, the gap between germline ends came to 17 bases. In germline, CDR1 is MNHEY, CDR2 SMNVEV (reference sequence). The CDR3 loop reads CASSLYRDLGWTEAFF. For the CDR3, the DNA is TGTGCCAGCAGTTTATATCGGGACTTGGGATGGACTGAAGCTTTCTTT.

This chain links TRBV4-1 with TRBJ1-1; D gene ambiguous. This CDR3 has 12 residues. Trimming pared 3 bases from V and 5 bases from J, leaving 7 bases between. Germline V gene lookup returns CDR1 MGHRA and CDR2 YSYEKL. CDR3 DNA sequence: TGCGCCAGCAGCCACCCGGGAACTGAAGCTTTCTTT. It codes for CASSHPGTEAFF.

The chain has TRBV5-8 and TRBJ1-1; tentatively, D is TRBD1 (5 bases). Germline values: CDR1 SGHTS, CDR2 YDEGEE. V was pared by 6 bases and J by 4 bases, with 16 bases between. The CDR3 spans 14 residues. The CDR3 protein is CASTLAGGFTEAFF. The CDR3 coding sequence is TGTGCCAGCACTCTAGCGGGGGGTTTCACTGAAGCTTTCTTT.

The chain is built from TRBV4-3 and TRBJ1-6, with 11 bases lining up with TRBD1. CDR1 LGHNA and CDR2 YSLEER come from the germline V gene. V trimming: 3 bases; J trimming: 9 bases; junction bases outside the gene matches: 4. The CDR3 consists of 15 residues. The chain's CDR3 is CASSHAGQGASPLHF. CDR3 coding DNA: TGCGCCAGCAGCCACGCCGGACAGGGGGCTTCACCCCTCCACTTT.

J is TRBJ2-2 and V is TRBV9, with D perhaps matching TRBD2 (6 bases). The CDR3 runs 15 residues. V lost 1 base and J lost 5, with 12 bases in between. CDR1 is SGDLS and CDR2 is YYNGEE in the germline V gene. CDR3 bases: TGTGCCAGCAGCGTATCTGAAGGAGGGACCGGGGAGCTGTTTTTT. Translated: CASSVSEGGTGELFF.

The gene calls are TRBV5-1 and TRBJ2-2, with TRBD2 matching over 10 bases. This CDR3 has 17 amino acids. The V segment lost 2 bases and the J segment 0 bases; nucleotides outside the gene matches: 4. The V gene's germline CDR1 is SGHRS and CDR2 YFSETQ. The CDR3 loop reads CASSFIAGGTNTGELFF. CDR3 nucleotides: TGCGCCAGCAGCTTTATAGCGGGGGGAACGAACACCGGGGAGCTGTTTTTT.

V is TRBV7-9 and J is TRBJ2-3, with D hard to call. The length of the CDR3 is 13 residues. V was pared by 5 bases and J by 3 bases, with 9 bases between. CDR1 and CDR2 from the germline V gene are SEHNR and FQNEAQ (reference sequence). The CDR3 loop is CASSPPETDTQYF. The CDR3 DNA sequence: TGTGCCAGCAGCCCACCAGAAACAGATACGCAGTATTTT.

V usage is TRBV20-1 and J usage is TRBJ1-2; D is uncertain. From germline, CDR1 is DFQATT and CDR2 SNEGSKA (reference sequence). Trimming left V 5 bases short and J 10 bases short, with 14 bases between. This CDR3 region has 11 residues. The CDR3: CSAPWREDYTF. CDR3 DNA: TGCAGTGCTCCTTGGAGGGAAGACTACACCTTC.

The chain uses TRBV10-3 and TRBJ1-1; D is ambiguous. V was shortened by 4 bases and J by 1 base, with 10 bases between the two germline ends. This CDR3 has 14 amino acids. CDR1 and CDR2 (germline): ENHRY, SYGVKD. The CDR3 region has the DNA TGTGCCATCAGTGTAGACGCGGCGAACACTGAAGCTTTCTTT. Translating it yields CAISVDAANTEAFF.

This chain links TRBV19 with TRBJ2-5; D gene unclear. Trimming stripped 1 base from V and 0 bases from J, with 6 bases between. Germline assignment: CDR1 LNHDA and CDR2 SQIVND (reference sequence). The CDR3 has 14 amino acids. This CDR3 is CASSIGPYQETQYF. For the CDR3, the DNA is TGTGCCAGTAGTATAGGTCCCTACCAAGAGACCCAGTACTTC.

This clone was found once. The V gene is TRBV27, the J gene TRBJ1-5; 8 nucleotides agree with TRBD1. The CDR3 has 13 residues. CDR1 and CDR2 (germline): MNHEY, SMNVEV (reference sequence). Trimming removed 4 bases from V and 4 bases from J; junction bases left unmatched: 0. The CDR3 DNA reads TGTGCCAGCAGTTACAGGGGGAATCAGCCCCAGCATTTT. As protein: CASSYRGNQPQHF.

The chain couples TRBV28 to TRBJ1-2; 8 bases are shared with TRBD1. The trim removed 3 bases at V and 8 bases at J, leaving 5 bases unmatched. This CDR3 has 13 amino acids. In germline, CDR1 is MDHEN, CDR2 SYDVKM. The CDR3 loop is CASSFMQGAGYTF. Here the CDR3 DNA reads TGTGCCAGCAGTTTTATGCAGGGGGCGGGCTACACCTTC.

This chain joins TRBV19 and TRBJ2-2; tentative D call: TRBD1 (5 bases). Per germline, CDR1 LNHDA and CDR2 SQIVND (reference sequence). V lost 5 bases and J 1 base, leaving 8 bases between the germline ends. This CDR3 comprises 14 residues. CDR3 nucleotides: TGTGCCAGTAGTTGGCAGGGGAACACCGGGGAGCTGTTTTTT. It specifies CASSWQGNTGELFF.

The count of this clone is one. The chain uses TRBV2 and TRBJ1-3; D remains ambiguous. V shed 3 bases and J shed 0 bases, with 12 bases lying between them. Germline loops: CDR1 SNHLY, CDR2 FYNNEI. The length of the CDR3 is 16 residues. This CDR3 is CASSDFVAASGNTIYF. In nucleotides, the CDR3 is TGTGCCAGCAGTGATTTTGTGGCTGCCTCTGGAAACACCATATATTTT.

The chain has TRBV19 and TRBJ2-5; 11 bases map to TRBD1. CDR1 is LNHDA and CDR2 is SQIVND in the germline V gene (reference sequence). The CDR3 contains 18 residues. The V segment lost 6 bases and the J segment 1 base; nucleotides outside the gene matches: 13. CDR3 residues: CASSSIIRGTGGQETQYF. The CDR3 DNA follows: TGTGCCAGTAGCAGTATAATCCGGGGGACAGGGGGCCAAGAGACCCAGTACTTC.

V is TRBV5-1 and J is TRBJ2-3; TRBD2 agrees at 12 bases. Trimming removed 0 bases from V and 5 bases from J; junction bases left unmatched: 13. The CDR3 runs to 19 residues. Germline lookup yields CDR1 SGHRS and CDR2 YFSETQ. Here the CDR3 reads CASSLDRFGTSGPVDTQYF. The CDR3 region has the DNA TGCGCCAGCAGCTTGGATCGGTTCGGGACTAGCGGGCCGGTAGATACGCAGTATTTT.

The chain uses TRBV7-2 and TRBJ2-5; possibly TRBD2 for D (7 bases). CDR1 and CDR2 (germline): SGHTA, FQGNSA. CDR3 size: 14 residues. V dropped 2 bases and J dropped 4 bases, with 11 bases sitting between them. The CDR3 nucleotides read TGTGCCAGCAGCTTACAGGGGAGGGGAGAGACCCAGTACTTC. Its protein product is CASSLQGRGETQYF. The variable domain in full, with the rest retrieved from reference TRBV7-2 and TRBJ2-5, is GAGVSQSPSNKVTEKGKDVELRCDPISGHTALYWYRQSLGQGLEFLIYFQGNSAPDKSGLPSDRFSAERTGGSVSTLTIQRTQQEDSAVYLCASSLQGRGETQYFGPGTRLLVL.

The chain recombines TRBV27 with TRBJ1-2, with 11 bases aligning to TRBD1. Trimming cost V 5 bases and J 3 bases; bases outside gene matches: 11. This CDR3 spans 17 amino acids. Per the germline V gene, CDR1 is MNHEY and CDR2 is SMNVEV (reference sequence). CDR3 protein: CASSHSRLGQGDYGYTF. CDR3 nucleotides: TGTGCCAGCAGTCACTCCCGACTGGGACAGGGGGACTATGGCTACACCTTC.